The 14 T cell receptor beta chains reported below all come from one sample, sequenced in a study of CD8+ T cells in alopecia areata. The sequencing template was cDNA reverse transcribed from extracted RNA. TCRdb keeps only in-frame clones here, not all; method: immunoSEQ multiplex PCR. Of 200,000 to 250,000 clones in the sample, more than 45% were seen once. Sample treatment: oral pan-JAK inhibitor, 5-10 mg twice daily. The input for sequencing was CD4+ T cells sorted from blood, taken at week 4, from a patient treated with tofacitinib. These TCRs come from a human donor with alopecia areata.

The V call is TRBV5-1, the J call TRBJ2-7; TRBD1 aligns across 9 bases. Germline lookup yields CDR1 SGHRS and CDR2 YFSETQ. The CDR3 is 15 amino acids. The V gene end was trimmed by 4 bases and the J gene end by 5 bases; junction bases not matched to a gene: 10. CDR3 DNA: TGCGCCAGCAGCCCGGATGGGACAGGGCAGAACGAGCAGTACTTC. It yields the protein CASSPDGTGQNEQYF.

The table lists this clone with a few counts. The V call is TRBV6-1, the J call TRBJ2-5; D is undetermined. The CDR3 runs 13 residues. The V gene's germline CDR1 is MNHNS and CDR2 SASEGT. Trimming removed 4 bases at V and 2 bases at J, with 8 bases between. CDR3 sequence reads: CASSVGWQETQYF. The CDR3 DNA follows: TGTGCCAGCAGTGTGGGATGGCAAGAGACCCAGTACTTC.

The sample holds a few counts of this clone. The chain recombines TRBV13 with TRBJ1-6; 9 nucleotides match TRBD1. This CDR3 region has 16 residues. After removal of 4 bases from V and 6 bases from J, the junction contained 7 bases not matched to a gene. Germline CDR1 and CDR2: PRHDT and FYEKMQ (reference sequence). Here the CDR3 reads CASSSHLTGGNSPLHF. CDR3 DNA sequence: TGTGCCAGCAGCTCGCACCTGACAGGGGGTAATTCACCCCTCCACTTT.

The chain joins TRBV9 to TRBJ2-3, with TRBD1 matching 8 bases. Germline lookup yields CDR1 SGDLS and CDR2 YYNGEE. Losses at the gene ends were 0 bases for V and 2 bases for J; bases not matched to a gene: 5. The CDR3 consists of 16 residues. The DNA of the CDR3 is TGTGCCAGCAGCGTAGCCCCAGGGGGCACCACAGATACGCAGTATTTT. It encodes CASSVAPGGTTDTQYF.

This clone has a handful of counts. CDR3 DNA sequence: TGTGCCATCTCATGGGGCCAAGAGACCCAGTACTTC. Translation: CAISWGQETQYF. The chain has TRBV10-3 and TRBJ2-5; D is ambiguous. Looked up from germline, CDR1 is ENHRY and CDR2 is SYGVKD. The CDR3 totals 12 residues. The V and J ends lost 8 bases and 1 base respectively, with 8 bases between them.

CDR3 sequence reads: CSVEPRANTEAFF. CDR3 nucleotides: TGCAGCGTTGAACCCAGGGCAAACACTGAAGCTTTCTTT. The J gene is TRBJ1-1, the V gene TRBV29-1, with D tentatively TRBD1 (5 bases). CDR3 length equals 13 residues. The V end lost 2 bases, the J end lost 2 bases, and 9 bases lay between the germline ends. Germline lookup yields CDR1 SQVTM and CDR2 ANQGSEA.

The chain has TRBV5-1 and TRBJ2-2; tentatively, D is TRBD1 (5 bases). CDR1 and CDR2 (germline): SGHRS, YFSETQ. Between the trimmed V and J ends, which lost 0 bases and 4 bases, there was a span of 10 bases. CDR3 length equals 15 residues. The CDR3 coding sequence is TGCGCCAGCAGCTTGGAAGGGGTGAGCACCGGGGAGCTGTTTTTT. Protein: CASSLEGVSTGELFF.

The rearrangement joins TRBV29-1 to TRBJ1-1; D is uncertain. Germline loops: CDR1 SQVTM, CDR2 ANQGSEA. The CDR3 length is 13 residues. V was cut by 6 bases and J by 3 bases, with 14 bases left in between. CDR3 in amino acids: CSVAGVTYTEAFF. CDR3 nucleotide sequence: TGCAGCGTCGCTGGGGTCACGTACACTGAAGCTTTCTTT.

The CDR3 loop reads CASSQGGQGMGRDIQYF. CDR3 in DNA: TGCGCCAGCAGCCAAGGGGGACAGGGGATGGGTCGGGACATTCAGTACTTC. This rearrangement joins TRBV4-1 to TRBJ2-4; 10 bases line up with TRBD1. CDR1 and CDR2 (germline): MGHRA, YSYEKL. Trimming took 1 base from V and 8 from J; bases not matched to a gene: 11. CDR3 length: 17 residues.

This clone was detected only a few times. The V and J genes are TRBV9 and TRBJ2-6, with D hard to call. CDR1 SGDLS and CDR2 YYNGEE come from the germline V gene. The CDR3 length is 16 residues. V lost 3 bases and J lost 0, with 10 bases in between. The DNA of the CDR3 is TGTGCCAGCAGCGAAGGCTCTTACTCTGGGGCCAACGTCCTGACTTTC. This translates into CASSEGSYSGANVLTF.

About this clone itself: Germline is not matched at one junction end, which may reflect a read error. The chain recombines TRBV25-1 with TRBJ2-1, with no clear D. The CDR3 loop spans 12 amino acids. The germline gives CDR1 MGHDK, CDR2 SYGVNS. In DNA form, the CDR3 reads TGTGCCAGCATTGAACCCCCCAATGAGCAGTTCTTC. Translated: CASIEPPNEQFF.

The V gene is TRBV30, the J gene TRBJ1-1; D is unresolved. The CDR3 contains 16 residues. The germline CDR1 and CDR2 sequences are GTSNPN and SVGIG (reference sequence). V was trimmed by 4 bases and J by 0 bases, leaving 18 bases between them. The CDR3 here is CAWIRVRMGMNTEAFF. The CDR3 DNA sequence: TGTGCCTGGATCCGCGTCCGGATGGGGATGAACACTGAAGCTTTCTTT. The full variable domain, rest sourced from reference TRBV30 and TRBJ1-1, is SQTIHQWPATLVQPVGSPLSLECTVEGTSNPNLYWYRQAAGRGLQLLFYSVGIGQISSEVPQNLSASRPQDRQFILSSKKLLLSDSGFYLCAWIRVRMGMNTEAFFGQGTRLTVV.

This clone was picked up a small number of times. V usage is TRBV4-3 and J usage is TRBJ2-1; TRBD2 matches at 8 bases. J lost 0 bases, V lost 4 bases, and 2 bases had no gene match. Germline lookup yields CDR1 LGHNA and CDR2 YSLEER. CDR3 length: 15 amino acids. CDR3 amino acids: CASSLAGSSYNEQFF. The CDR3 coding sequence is TGCGCCAGCAGCCTAGCGGGGAGCTCCTACAATGAGCAGTTCTTC.

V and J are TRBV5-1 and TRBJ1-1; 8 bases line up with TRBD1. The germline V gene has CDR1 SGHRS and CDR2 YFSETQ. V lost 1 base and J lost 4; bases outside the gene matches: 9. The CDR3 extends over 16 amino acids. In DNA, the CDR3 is TGCGCCAGCAGCTTGAAACTGGGACAGGACGTCACTGAAGCTTTCTTT. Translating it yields CASSLKLGQDVTEAFF.